This T cell receptor beta chain was recovered during a study of CD8 T cells in ankylosing spondylitis. Study-level findings and limits: Seven to nine highly homologous variants made up a TCR beta motif that seemed to typify ankylosing spondylitis blood.

The germline V gene encodes CDR1 DFQATT and CDR2 SNEGSKA (reference sequence). The germline V and J ends were trimmed by 2 bases and 5 bases, with 12 bases remaining between them. The CDR3 covers 13 residues. This clonotype was detected many times. Its matching antigen is unknown. The TCR beta libraries were generated through quantitative 5'-RACE incorporating molecular barcodes. One entry per CDR3 protein, called by TCRdb with MiXCR from the 5' RACE reads. The data contain approximately 130,000 distinct CDR3 sequences, roughly 10% of them seen just once; the ten biggest clones take up roughly 4%. This sequence originates from a female donor with ankylosing spondylitis or in good health (not recorded which). Sequencing was performed on blood, either unsorted or a sorted T cell fraction (not recorded which). The chain recombines TRBV20-1 with TRBJ2-5; possible D gene TRBD2, 6 bases. CDR3 in DNA: TGCAGTGCTAGATGGGAGGTTTTGGAGACCCAGTACTTC. Translation gives CSARWEVLETQYF.